The 16 T cell receptor beta chains reported below all come from one sample, sequenced in a study of identical twins. TCRdb recomputed calls from the 5' RACE reads with MiXCR, one row per CDR3 protein. This sample has hundreds of thousands of distinct CDR3 sequences; roughly 18% occur once, and the top ten carry around 13%. These data were also reused for a study on T cells expressing NK-cell markers.

The sample taken for sequencing was PBMCs. The receptors were gathered from a woman under 30 in good health.

This clonotype was detected a few times. V and J are TRBV7-9 and TRBJ2-3; D gene unclear. Per the germline V gene, CDR1 is SEHNR and CDR2 is FQNEAQ (reference sequence). Trimming left V 6 bases short and J 6 bases short, with 19 bases between. The CDR3 has 15 amino acids. CDR3 in amino acids: CASSTPGPSSDTQYF. The DNA of the CDR3 is TGTGCCAGCAGTACTCCGGGTCCGTCTTCGGATACGCAGTATTTT.

In this sample, this clonotype turned up a few times. The V call is TRBV12-3 or TRBV12-4, the J call TRBJ1-2, with D unclear. The CDR3 covers 13 residues. The V end lost 3 bases, the J end lost 4 bases, and 9 bases lay between the germline ends. The CDR3 coding sequence is TGTGCCAGCAGTTTCTTTGTAACCTATGGCTACACCTTC. Its translation is CASSFFVTYGYTF.

The V call is TRBV3-1, the J call TRBJ1-1; a possible D gene is TRBD1 (5 bases). V lost 4 bases to trimming and J lost 5 bases, with 14 bases between them. The CDR3 has 14 residues. Germline V lookup: CDR1 LGHDT, CDR2 YNNKEL (reference sequence). The CDR3 DNA follows: TGTGCCAGCAGCCCCTCGGGACGTCGGACTGAAGCTTTCTTT. This sequence encodes CASSPSGRRTEAFF.

CDR3 sequence (DNA): TGCAGTGGGGATGCTAGCGGGGAGCCCTACACAGATACGCAGTATTTT. This translates into CSGDASGEPYTDTQYF. The V gene is TRBV20-1, the J gene TRBJ2-3; 9 positions agree with TRBD2. The CDR3 totals 16 residues. V shed 7 bases and J 2 bases; nucleotides not matched to a gene: 13. CDR1 DFQATT and CDR2 SNEGSKA come from the germline V gene (reference sequence).

V gene TRBV28 combines with J gene TRBJ2-1, with 14 bases that match TRBD2. The length of the CDR3 is 16 residues. The germline V gene encodes CDR1 MDHEN and CDR2 SYDVKM. The V segment lost 6 bases and the J segment 2 bases; nucleotides outside the gene matches: 3. The CDR3 reads CASSRTSGRTYNEQFF. The CDR3 coding sequence is TGTGCCAGCAGCCGGACTAGCGGGAGGACCTACAATGAGCAGTTCTTC.

V usage is TRBV19 and J usage is TRBJ2-6; D is unclear. This CDR3 region has 15 residues. Looked up from germline, CDR1 is LNHDA and CDR2 is SQIVND (reference sequence). Trimming removed 9 bases from V and 0 bases from J, with 12 bases in between. CDR3 coding DNA: TGTGCCAGCCTGCCCCTCTCCTCTGGGGCCAACGTCCTGACTTTC. Translating gives CASLPLSSGANVLTF.

The chain recombines TRBV21-1 with TRBJ1-4; TRBD1, the D gene given by the table, was not confirmed from the DNA. TRBV21-1 is an annotated pseudogene. The length of the CDR3 is 13 residues. CDR3 in amino acids: CATRQGRNEKLFF. The DNA of the CDR3 is TGTGCCACCCGACAGGGGCGGAATGAAAAACTGTTTTTT.

There are a few counts of this clonotype. V and J are TRBV5-3 and TRBJ2-6; 7 positions agree with TRBD1. TRBV5-3 is marked as an open reading frame, function uncertain. With 9 bases clipped from V and 2 bases from J, the junction kept 11 bases outside the gene matches. This CDR3 is 16 amino acids long. This CDR3 is CATTDRVKAGANVLTF. CDR3 DNA sequence: TGTGCCACTACAGACAGGGTAAAAGCTGGGGCCAACGTCCTGACTTTC.

The V and J genes are TRBV18 and TRBJ1-5; D remains ambiguous. This CDR3 spans 12 amino acids. V lost 6 bases, J lost 9 bases, and 12 bases lay in between. Germline values: CDR1 KGHSH, CDR2 LQKENI. The CDR3 sequence: CASSPSVGPQHF. The CDR3 DNA reads as TGTGCCAGCTCTCCTAGCGTTGGGCCCCAGCATTTT.

This clonotype was observed a handful of times. The chain recombines TRBV12-3 or TRBV12-4 with TRBJ2-3; 9 bases fit TRBD1. V lost 6 bases and J lost 3; bases outside the gene matches: 7. The CDR3 loop spans 15 amino acids. CDR3 coding DNA: TGTGCCAGCAGACCGGACAGGGGACGGACAGATACGCAGTATTTT. It encodes CASRPDRGRTDTQYF.

This sequence joins TRBV18 and TRBJ1-2, with 11 bases that match TRBD1. V lost 3 bases, J lost 7 bases, and 10 bases stayed unmatched. Per germline, CDR1 KGHSH and CDR2 LQKENI. The CDR3 runs to 16 residues. CDR3 in DNA: TGTGCCAGCTCACCTACGAGGACAGGGGGCTCAGGTGGCTACACCTTC. Its protein product is CASSPTRTGGSGGYTF. Variable domain in full (rest from reference TRBV18 and TRBJ1-2): NAGVMQNPRHLVRRRGQEARLRCSPMKGHSHVYWYRQLPEEGLKFMVYLQKENIIDESGMPKERFSAEFPKEGPSILRIQQVVRGDSAAYFCASSPTRTGGSGGYTFGSGTRLTVV.

This clonotype showed up just a few times. The chain joins TRBV12-3 or TRBV12-4 to TRBJ2-7, with TRBD2 matching over 9 bases. Losses at the gene ends were 3 bases for V and 5 bases for J; bases not matched to a gene: 5. The CDR3 runs 14 residues. The CDR3 loop is CASSLVAGAHEQYF. The CDR3 nucleotides are TGTGCCAGCAGTTTGGTAGCGGGAGCCCACGAGCAGTACTTC.

This clonotype was detected a few times. This chain connects TRBV3-1 to TRBJ2-5; a possible D gene is TRBD2 (5 bases). This CDR3 contains 17 residues. Germline values: CDR1 LGHDT, CDR2 YNNKEL (reference sequence). Between the trimmed V and J ends, which lost 1 base and 6 bases, there was a span of 21 bases. The CDR3 DNA follows: TGTGCCAGCAGCCAAGGGGGAGACTCGTGGATAGTGAAGACCCAGTACTTC. It yields the protein CASSQGGDSWIVKTQYF.

This clonotype was picked up a small number of times. The gene calls are TRBV29-1 and TRBJ1-1; a possible D gene is TRBD1 (5 bases). V was shortened by 5 bases and J by 1 base, with 14 bases between the two germline ends. This CDR3 has 14 amino acids. Germline CDR1 SQVTM, CDR2 ANQGSEA. CDR3 in amino acids: CSVSNRDSNTEAFF. The DNA of the CDR3 is TGCAGCGTTTCTAACCGGGACTCGAACACTGAAGCTTTCTTT.

The chain uses TRBV5-1 and TRBJ2-2; D is unresolved. This CDR3 is 15 amino acids long. The V end was cut by 1 base, the J end by 5 bases, with 12 bases between. Germline lookup yields CDR1 SGHRS and CDR2 YFSETQ. CDR3 bases: TGCGCCAGCAGCTTGACTGCCCGGCAGACCGGGGAGCTGTTTTTT. Translated, it gives CASSLTARQTGELFF.

The chain recombines TRBV20-1 with TRBJ2-7; 9 bases line up with TRBD2. Looked up from germline, CDR1 is DFQATT and CDR2 is SNEGSKA (reference sequence). The CDR3 length is 16 residues. Trimming at V came to 6 bases and at J to 0 bases, leaving 12 bases not matched to a gene. The CDR3 loop reads CSAPPASGASSYEQYF. The CDR3 DNA sequence: TGCAGTGCCCCACCTGCTAGCGGGGCGAGCTCCTACGAGCAGTACTTC.